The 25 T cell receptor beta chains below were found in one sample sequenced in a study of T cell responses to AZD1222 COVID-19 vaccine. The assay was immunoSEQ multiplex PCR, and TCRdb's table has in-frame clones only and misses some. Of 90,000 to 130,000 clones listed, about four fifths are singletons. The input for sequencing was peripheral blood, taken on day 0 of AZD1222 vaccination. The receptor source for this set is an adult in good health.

CDR3 nucleotides: TGTGCCAGCAGCGACGGACAGACCCTATCCTATGGCTACACCTTC. This gives the protein CASSDGQTLSYGYTF. The V call is TRBV7-6, the J call TRBJ1-2; D possibly corresponds to TRBD1 (6 bases). The CDR3 runs 15 residues. Germline assignment: CDR1 SGHVS and CDR2 FNYEAQ. Deletions cut 5 bases from V and 4 bases from J, with 17 bases between.

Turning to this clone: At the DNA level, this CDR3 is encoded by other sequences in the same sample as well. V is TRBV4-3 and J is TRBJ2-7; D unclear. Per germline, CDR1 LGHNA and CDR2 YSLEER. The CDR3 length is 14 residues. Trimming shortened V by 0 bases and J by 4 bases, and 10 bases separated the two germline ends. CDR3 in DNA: TGCGCCAGCAGCCAAGACCGAGGATCATACGAGCAGTACTTC. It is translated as CASSQDRGSYEQYF.

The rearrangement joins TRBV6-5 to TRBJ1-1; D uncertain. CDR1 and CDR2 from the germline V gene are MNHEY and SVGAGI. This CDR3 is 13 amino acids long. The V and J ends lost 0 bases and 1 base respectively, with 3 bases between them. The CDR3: CASSYSSNTEAFF. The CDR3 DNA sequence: TGTGCCAGCAGTTACTCCTCGAACACTGAAGCTTTCTTT.

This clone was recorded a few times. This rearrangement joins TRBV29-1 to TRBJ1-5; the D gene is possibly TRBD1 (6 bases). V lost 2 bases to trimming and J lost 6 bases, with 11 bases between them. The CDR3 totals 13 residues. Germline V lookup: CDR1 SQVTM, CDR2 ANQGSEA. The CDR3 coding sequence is TGCAGCGTTGAATGGGGGCGAGGTCAGCCCCAGCATTTT. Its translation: CSVEWGRGQPQHF. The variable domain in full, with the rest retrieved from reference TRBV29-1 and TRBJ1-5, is SAVISQKPSRDICQRGTSLTIQCQVDSQVTMMFWYRQQPGQSLTLIATANQGSEATYESGFVIDKFPISRPNLTFSTLTVSNMSPEDSSIYLCSVEWGRGQPQHFGDGTRLSIL.

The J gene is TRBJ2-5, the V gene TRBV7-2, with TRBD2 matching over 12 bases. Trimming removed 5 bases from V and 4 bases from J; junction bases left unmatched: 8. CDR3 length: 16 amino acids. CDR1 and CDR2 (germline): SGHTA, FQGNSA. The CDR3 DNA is TGTGCCAGCAGCCCCGGACTAGCGGGGTTTAGAGAGACCCAGTACTTC. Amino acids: CASSPGLAGFRETQYF.

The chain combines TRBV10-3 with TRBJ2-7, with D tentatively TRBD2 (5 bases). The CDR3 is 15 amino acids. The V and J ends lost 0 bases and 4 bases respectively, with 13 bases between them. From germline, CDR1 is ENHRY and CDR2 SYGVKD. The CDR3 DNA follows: TGTGCCATCAGTGAGTCGATTCTAGCTGGTTACGAGCAGTACTTC. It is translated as CAISESILAGYEQYF.

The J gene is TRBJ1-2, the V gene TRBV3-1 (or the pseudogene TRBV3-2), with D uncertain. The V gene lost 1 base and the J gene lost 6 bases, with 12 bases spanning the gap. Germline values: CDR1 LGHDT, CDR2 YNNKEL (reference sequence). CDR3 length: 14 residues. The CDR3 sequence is CASSQGFESHGYTF. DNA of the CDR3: TGTGCCAGCAGCCAAGGGTTTGAGTCCCATGGCTACACCTTC.

CDR3 sequence reads: CASSLTTNTGELFF. The CDR3 coding sequence is TGTGCCAGCAGCTTAACTACGAACACCGGGGAGCTGTTTTTT. The chain employs TRBV11-1 and TRBJ2-2; the D is unclear. Germline V gene lookup returns CDR1 SGHAT and CDR2 FQDESV (reference sequence). The germline V and J ends were trimmed by 2 bases and 0 bases, with 4 bases remaining between them. This CDR3 has 14 amino acids.

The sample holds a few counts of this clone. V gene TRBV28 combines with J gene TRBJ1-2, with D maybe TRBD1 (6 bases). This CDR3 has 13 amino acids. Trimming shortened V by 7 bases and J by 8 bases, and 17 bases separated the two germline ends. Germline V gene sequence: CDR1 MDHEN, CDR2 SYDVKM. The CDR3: CASTPGGGPGYTF. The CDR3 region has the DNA TGTGCCAGCACTCCTGGGGGGGGGCCCGGCTACACCTTC.

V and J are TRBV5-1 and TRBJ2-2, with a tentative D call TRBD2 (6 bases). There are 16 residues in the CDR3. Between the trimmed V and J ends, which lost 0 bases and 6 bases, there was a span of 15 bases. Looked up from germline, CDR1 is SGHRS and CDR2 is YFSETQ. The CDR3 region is CASSLGEAPRAGELFF. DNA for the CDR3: TGCGCCAGCAGCTTGGGGGAGGCCCCCAGAGCCGGGGAGCTGTTTTTT. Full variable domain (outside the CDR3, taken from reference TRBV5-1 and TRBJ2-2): KAGVTQTPRYLIKTRGQQVTLSCSPISGHRSVSWYQQTPGQGLQFLFEYFSETQRNKGNFPGRFSGRQFSNSRSEMNVSTLELGDSALYLCASSLGEAPRAGELFFGEGSRLTVL.

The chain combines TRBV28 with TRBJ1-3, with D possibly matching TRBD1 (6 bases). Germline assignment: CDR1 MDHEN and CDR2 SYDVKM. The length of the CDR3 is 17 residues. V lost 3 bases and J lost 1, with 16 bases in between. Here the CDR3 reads CASSLAGVRGSGNTIYF. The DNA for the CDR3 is TGTGCCAGCAGTTTGGCAGGGGTAAGAGGTTCTGGAAACACCATATATTTT.

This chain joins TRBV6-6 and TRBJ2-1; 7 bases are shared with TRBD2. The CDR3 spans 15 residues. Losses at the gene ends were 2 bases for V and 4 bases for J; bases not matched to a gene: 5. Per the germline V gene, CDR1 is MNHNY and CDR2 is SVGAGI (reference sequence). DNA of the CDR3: TGTGCCAGCAGTTACCGGATAGCGGGTTACAATGAGCAGTTCTTC. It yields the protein CASSYRIAGYNEQFF.

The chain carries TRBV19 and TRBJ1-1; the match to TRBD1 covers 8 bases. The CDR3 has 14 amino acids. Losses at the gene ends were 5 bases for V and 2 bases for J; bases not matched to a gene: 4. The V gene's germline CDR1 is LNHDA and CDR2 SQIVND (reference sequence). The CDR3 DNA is TGTGCCAGTAGTGCCGACAGGGGAAACACTGAAGCTTTCTTT. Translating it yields CASSADRGNTEAFF. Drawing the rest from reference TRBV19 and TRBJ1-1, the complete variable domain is DGGITQSPKYLFRKEGQNVTLSCEQNLNHDAMYWYRQDPGQGLRLIYYSQIVNDFQKGDIAEGYSVSREKKESFPLTVTSAQKNPTAFYLCASSADRGNTEAFFGQGTRLTVV.

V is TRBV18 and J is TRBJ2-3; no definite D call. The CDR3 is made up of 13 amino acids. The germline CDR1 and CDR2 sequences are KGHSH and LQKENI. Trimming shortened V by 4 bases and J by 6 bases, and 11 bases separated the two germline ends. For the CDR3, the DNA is TGTGCCAGCTCACAGACTCGGCCGGATACGCAGTATTTT. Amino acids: CASSQTRPDTQYF.

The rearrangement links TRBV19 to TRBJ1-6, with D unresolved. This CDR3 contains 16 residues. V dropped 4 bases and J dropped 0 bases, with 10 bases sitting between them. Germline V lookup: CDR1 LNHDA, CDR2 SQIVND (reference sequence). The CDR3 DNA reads TGTGCCAGTAGTACTGTGGGGAGCTCCTATAATTCACCCCTCCACTTT. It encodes CASSTVGSSYNSPLHF.

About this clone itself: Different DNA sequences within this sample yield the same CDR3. CDR3 sequence reads: CASSLQGGQPQHF. In nucleotides, the CDR3 is TGTGCCAGCAGCTTACAGGGGGGGCAGCCCCAGCATTTT. The chain carries TRBV7-8 and TRBJ1-5; 7 nucleotides line up with TRBD1. With 2 bases clipped from V and 7 bases from J, the junction kept 2 bases outside the gene matches. The V gene's germline CDR1 is SGHVS and CDR2 FQNEAQ. CDR3 size: 13 residues.

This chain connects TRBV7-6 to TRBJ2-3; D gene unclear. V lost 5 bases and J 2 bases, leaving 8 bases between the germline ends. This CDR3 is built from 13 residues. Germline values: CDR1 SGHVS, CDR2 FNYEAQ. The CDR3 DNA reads TGTGCCAGCAGCGGAGACAACACAGATACGCAGTATTTT. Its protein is CASSGDNTDTQYF.

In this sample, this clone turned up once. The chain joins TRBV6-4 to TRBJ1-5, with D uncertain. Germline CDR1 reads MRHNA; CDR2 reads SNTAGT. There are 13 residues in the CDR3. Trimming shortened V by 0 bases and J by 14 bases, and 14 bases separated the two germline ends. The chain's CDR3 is CASSDSIPTLEHF. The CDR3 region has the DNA TGTGCCAGCAGTGACTCGATCCCCACATTAGAGCATTTT.

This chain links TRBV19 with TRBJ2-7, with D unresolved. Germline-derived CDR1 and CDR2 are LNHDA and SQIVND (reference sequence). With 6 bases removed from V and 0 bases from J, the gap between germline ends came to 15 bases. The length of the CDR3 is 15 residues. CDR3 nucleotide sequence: TGTGCCAGTAGGGAAACAAGGTACAGCTCCTACGAGCAGTACTTC. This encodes CASRETRYSSYEQYF.

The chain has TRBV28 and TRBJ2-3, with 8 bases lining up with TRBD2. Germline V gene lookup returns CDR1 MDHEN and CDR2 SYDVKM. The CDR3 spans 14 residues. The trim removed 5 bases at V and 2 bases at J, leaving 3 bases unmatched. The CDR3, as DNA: TGTGCCAGCAGTATAGCGGGATCCACAGATACGCAGTATTTT. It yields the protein CASSIAGSTDTQYF. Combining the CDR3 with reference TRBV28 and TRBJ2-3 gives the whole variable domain DVKVTQSSRYLVKRTGEKVFLECVQDMDHENMFWYRQDPGLGLRLIYFSYDVKMKEKGDIPEGYSVSREKKERFSLILESASTNQTSMYLCASSIAGSTDTQYFGPGTRLTVL.

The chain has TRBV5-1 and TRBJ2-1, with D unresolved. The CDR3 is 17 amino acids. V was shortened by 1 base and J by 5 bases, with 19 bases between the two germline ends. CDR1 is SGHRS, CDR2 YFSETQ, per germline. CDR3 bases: TGCGCCAGCAGCTTGACAGTTTTGATCACTCAAAACAATGAGCAGTTCTTC. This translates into CASSLTVLITQNNEQFF.

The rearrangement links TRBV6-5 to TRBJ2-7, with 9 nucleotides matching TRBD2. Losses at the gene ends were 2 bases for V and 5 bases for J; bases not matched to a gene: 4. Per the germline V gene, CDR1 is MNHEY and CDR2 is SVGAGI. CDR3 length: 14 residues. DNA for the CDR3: TGTGCCAGCAGTTACCTAGCGGGGAAGAACGAGCAGTACTTC. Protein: CASSYLAGKNEQYF.

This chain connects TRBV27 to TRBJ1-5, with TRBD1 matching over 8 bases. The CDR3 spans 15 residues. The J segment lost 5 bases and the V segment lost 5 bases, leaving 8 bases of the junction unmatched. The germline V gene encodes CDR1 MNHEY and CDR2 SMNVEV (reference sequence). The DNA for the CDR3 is TGTGCCAGCAGTCCGACAGGGGCTTCCTATCAGCCCCAGCATTTT. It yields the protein CASSPTGASYQPQHF.

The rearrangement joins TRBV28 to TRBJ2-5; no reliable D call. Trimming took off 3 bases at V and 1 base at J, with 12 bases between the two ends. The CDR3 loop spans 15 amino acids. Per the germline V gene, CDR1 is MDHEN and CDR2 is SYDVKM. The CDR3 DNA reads TGTGCCAGCAGTTTCGGCGGAAAGAGCCAAGAGACCCAGTACTTC. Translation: CASSFGGKSQETQYF. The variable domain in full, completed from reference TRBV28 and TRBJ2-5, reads DVKVTQSSRYLVKRTGEKVFLECVQDMDHENMFWYRQDPGLGLRLIYFSYDVKMKEKGDIPEGYSVSREKKERFSLILESASTNQTSMYLCASSFGGKSQETQYFGPGTRLLVL.

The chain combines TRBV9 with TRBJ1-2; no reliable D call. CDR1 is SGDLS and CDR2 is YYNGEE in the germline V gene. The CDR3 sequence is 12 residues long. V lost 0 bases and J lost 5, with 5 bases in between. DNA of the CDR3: TGTGCCAGCAGCGTAGATAGGTATGGCTACACCTTC. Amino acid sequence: CASSVDRYGYTF.